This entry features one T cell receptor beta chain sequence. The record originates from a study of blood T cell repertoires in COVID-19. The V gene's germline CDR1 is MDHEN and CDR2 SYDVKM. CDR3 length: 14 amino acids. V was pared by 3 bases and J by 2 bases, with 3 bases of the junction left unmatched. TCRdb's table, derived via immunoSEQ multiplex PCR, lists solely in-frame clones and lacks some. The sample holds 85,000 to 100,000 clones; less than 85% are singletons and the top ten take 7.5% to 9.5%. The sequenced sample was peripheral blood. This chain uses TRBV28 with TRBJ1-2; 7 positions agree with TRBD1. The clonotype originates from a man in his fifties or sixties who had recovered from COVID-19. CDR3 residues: CASSLGQLNYGYTF. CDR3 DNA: TGTGCCAGCAGTTTGGGACAGTTAAACTATGGCTACACCTTC.